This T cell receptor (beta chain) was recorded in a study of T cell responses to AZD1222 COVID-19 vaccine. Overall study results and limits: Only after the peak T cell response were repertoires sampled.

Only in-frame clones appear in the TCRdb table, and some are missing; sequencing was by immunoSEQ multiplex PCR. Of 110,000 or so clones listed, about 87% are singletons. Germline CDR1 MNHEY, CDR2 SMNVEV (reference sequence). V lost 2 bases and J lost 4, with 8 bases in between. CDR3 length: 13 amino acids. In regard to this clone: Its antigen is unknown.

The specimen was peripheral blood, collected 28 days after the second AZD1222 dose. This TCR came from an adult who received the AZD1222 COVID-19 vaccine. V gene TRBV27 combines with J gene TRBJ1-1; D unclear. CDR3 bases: TGTGCCAGCAGTTTAAAGGGAGGCACTGAAGCTTTCTTT. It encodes CASSLKGGTEAFF.